These T cell receptor beta chains were read from a single sample in a study of cytomegalovirus exposure and HLA in healthy donors. Assay: immunoSEQ multiplex PCR; the TCRdb copy retains only in-frame clones and omits some. This sample has around 250,000 clones, with approximately 80% found just once. The specimen was PBMCs. Source of these receptors: an older woman in good health and CMV-seropositive. Each CDR3 is given with its conserved first and last residue. D genes are given only for firm matches. Size values are once, few and many counts, or a class for expanded clones, and some rows have none.

>TRBJ1-1|.|TRBV5-1|.
TGCGCCAGCAGCTTGGCGACAGCCACTGAAGCTTTCTTT
CASSLATATEAFF
>TRBJ2-7|.|TRBV2|TRBD2
TGTGCCAGAGGAAAGACTAGCGGGTCGAGCTCCTACGAGCAGTACTTC
CARGKTSGSSSYEQYF
>TRBJ2-7|.|TRBV4-2|TRBD2
TGTGCCAGCAGCCAAGATCTAGCGGGGGCCCGGGACGAGCAGTACTTC
CASSQDLAGARDEQYF
>TRBJ2-3|once|TRBV10-2|.
TGCGCCAGCAGCCCTCCGACAGGCACAGATACGCAGTATTTT
CASSPPTGTDTQYF
>TRBJ2-3|.|TRBV12-2|.
TGTGCAAGTCGCCTCCAGAGGAGGGCCAAGGGAGATACGCAGTATTTT
CASRLQRRAKGDTQYF
>TRBJ2-5|.|TRBV7-6|.
TGTGCCAGCAGCTTATCAAACTCTCGGTTGGTAGAGACCCAGTACTTC
CASSLSNSRLVETQYF
>TRBJ1-4|.|TRBV19|TRBD1
TGTGCCAGTAGTATTCTGGACAGGGAAAATGAAAAACTGTTTTTT
CASSILDRENEKLFF
>TRBJ1-1|few|TRBV5-1|TRBD1
TGCGCCAGCAGCACTATAGACAGGGTGAACACTGAAGCTTTCTTT
CASSTIDRVNTEAFF
>TRBJ1-1|.|TRBV28|TRBD1
TGTGCCAGCAGTTTATGGCTCTGGAGAACAGGGGGCCGGGCTGGAGTGAACACTGAAGCTTTCTTT
CASSLWLWRTGGRAGVNTEAFF
>TRBJ2-5|once|TRBV7-9|.
TGTGCCAGCAGGTCTGCCGGAGAGACCCAGTACTTC
CASRSAGETQYF
>TRBJ2-5|.|TRBV6-1|TRBD2
TGTGCCAGCGCCCCCGGGGGGGCGGGGGGTGAGCAGTACTTC
CASAPGGAGGEQYF
>TRBJ1-5|.|TRBV11-2|TRBD1
TGTGCCAGCAGCCCCGGAGGACAGGGGCTCAATCAGCCCCAGCATTTT
CASSPGGQGLNQPQHF
>TRBJ2-3|.|TRBV7-9|TRBD2
TGTGCCAGCAGCTTGGGGACTAGCGGGAGCACAGATACGCAGTATTTT
CASSLGTSGSTDTQYF
>TRBJ1-2|.|TRBV6-5|TRBD1
TGTGCCAGCAGTTACCCATACCGAGCAGGGGGCTATGGCTACACCTTC
CASSYPYRAGGYGYTF
>TRBJ2-1|.|TRBV5-4|TRBD2
TGTGCCAGCAGCTTGGCCGGTAGCGGGAGTTACAATGAGCAGTTCTTC
CASSLAGSGSYNEQFF
>TRBJ1-4|.|TRBV18|TRBD1
TGTGCCAGCTCACGGACGACAGGGGAAAAACTGTTTTTT
CASSRTTGEKLFF
>TRBJ2-7|.|TRBV5-6|TRBD1
TGTGCCAGCAGCGGGAAGGGACAGGCCCTAGAATACGAGCAGTACTTC
CASSGKGQALEYEQYF
>TRBJ1-1|few|TRBV6-6|TRBD1
TGTGCCAGCATATACGACAGGGGGGGCACTGAAGCTTTCTTT
CASIYDRGGTEAFF
>TRBJ1-1|.|TRBV19|TRBD1
TGTGCCAGTAGTGAATACGGTCAGGGGGCTACTGAAGCTTTCTTT
CASSEYGQGATEAFF
>TRBJ1-1|.|TRBV15|.
TGTGCCACCAGCAGAGTTGAGACGGGGGAAGCTTTCTTT
CATSRVETGEAFF
>TRBJ2-3|.|TRBV29-1|.
TGCAGCGTTGTTCGGCGACATACTAGCACAGATACGCAGTATTTT
CSVVRRHTSTDTQYF
>TRBJ2-5|once|TRBV27|TRBD1
TGTGCCAGCAGGCTCGGGACAGCAGGAGAGACCCAGTACTTC
CASRLGTAGETQYF